These 22 T cell receptor beta chains originate from one sample sequenced in a study of blood T cell repertoires in COVID-19. Only in-frame clones appear in the TCRdb table, and some are missing; sequencing was by immunoSEQ multiplex PCR. The sample carries around 150,000 clones, roughly 79% recorded once. The sequencing input was peripheral blood. Every receptor here comes from a man aged 45-65 years with active or convalescent COVID-19.

This clone was seen many times. The chain uses TRBV24-1 and TRBJ1-1; maybe TRBD1 (5 bases). CDR1 is KGHDR, CDR2 SFDVKD, per germline. This CDR3 has 12 residues. Trimming took off 5 bases at V and 4 bases at J, with 7 bases between the two ends. The CDR3 here is CATSGGGTEAFF. CDR3 DNA: TGTGCCACCAGTGGGGGGGGCACTGAAGCTTTCTTT.

The chain uses TRBV18 and TRBJ2-5, with D tentatively TRBD2 (5 bases). The CDR3 length is 15 residues. V lost 4 bases to trimming and J lost 1 base, with 13 bases between them. CDR1 and CDR2 (germline): KGHSH, LQKENI. The CDR3, as DNA: TGTGCCAGCTCACTGGTCGGGAACAGCCAAGAGACCCAGTACTTC. Translated: CASSLVGNSQETQYF.

V is TRBV20-1 and J is TRBJ2-2; TRBD1 might be the D (5 bases). The germline V and J ends were trimmed by 3 bases and 7 bases, with 12 bases remaining between them. This CDR3 contains 13 residues. The V gene's germline CDR1 is DFQATT and CDR2 SNEGSKA (reference sequence). The CDR3 spells CSASFQGGGELFF. The CDR3 DNA reads TGCAGTGCTAGTTTTCAGGGCGGCGGGGAGCTGTTTTTT.

This clone was picked up one time. The gene calls are TRBV12-3 or TRBV12-4 and TRBJ2-5; D ambiguous. This CDR3 has 13 residues. The germline V and J ends were trimmed by 6 bases and 4 bases, with 12 bases remaining between them. CDR3 in DNA: TGTGCCAGCAGCCCTTTGGGCTTAGAGACCCAGTACTTC. This sequence encodes CASSPLGLETQYF.

The rearrangement uses TRBV5-5 and TRBJ2-2; D unresolved. Trimming removed 0 bases from V and 0 bases from J, with 3 bases in between. The germline CDR1 and CDR2 sequences are SGHKS and YYEKEE (reference sequence). CDR3 length equals 14 residues. CDR3 sequence reads: CASSLDTNTGELFF. The CDR3 nucleotides are TGTGCCAGCAGCTTGGACACGAACACCGGGGAGCTGTTTTTT.

The V gene is TRBV6-6, the J gene TRBJ2-7, with D unresolved. CDR1 is MNHNY, CDR2 SVGAGI, per germline (reference sequence). The germline V and J ends were trimmed by 2 bases and 2 bases, with 10 bases remaining between them. The CDR3 covers 14 residues. In nucleotides, the CDR3 is TGTGCCAGCAGTTACCGGGTGGTTACCTACGAGCAGTACTTC. This translates into CASSYRVVTYEQYF.

This clone was detected only a few times. The V call is TRBV28, the J call TRBJ1-2; unclear D gene. The CDR3 contains 14 residues. V lost 3 bases and J 5 bases, leaving 13 bases between the germline ends. The V gene's germline CDR1 is MDHEN and CDR2 SYDVKM. CDR3 region: CASSFLGNPYGYTF. As DNA, the CDR3 is TGTGCCAGCAGTTTCTTGGGCAACCCTTATGGCTACACCTTC.

V usage is TRBV6-1 and J usage is TRBJ2-7; the match to TRBD2 covers 9 bases. Trimming removed 3 bases from V and 6 bases from J; junction bases left unmatched: 3. The CDR3 spans 13 residues. Germline lookup yields CDR1 MNHNS and CDR2 SASEGT. The CDR3 sequence: CASSETSGSEQYF. The DNA of the CDR3 is TGTGCCAGCAGTGAGACTAGCGGAAGCGAGCAGTACTTC.

The chain is built from TRBV4-1 and TRBJ2-7; weak D call: TRBD2 (6 bases). From germline, CDR1 is MGHRA and CDR2 YSYEKL. Trimming took 1 base from V and 2 from J, leaving 12 bases between them. This CDR3 region has 15 residues. The CDR3 here is CASSQGASDPYEQYF. CDR3 bases: TGCGCCAGCAGCCAAGGGGCTAGCGATCCCTACGAGCAGTACTTC.

This clone has only one observation. The CDR3 DNA is TGTGCCAGCAGCTTAGCAAGGGTAGCGGGGGATTTAGCCAAAAACATTCAGTACTTC. This sequence encodes CASSLARVAGDLAKNIQYF. The chain uses TRBV7-2 and TRBJ2-4; 9 bases agree with TRBD2. The CDR3 has 19 amino acids. V dropped 0 bases and J dropped 0; count of bases not matched to a gene: 9. Per germline, CDR1 SGHTA and CDR2 FQGNSA.

The chain combines TRBV2 with TRBJ2-1, with TRBD2 as a possible D gene (6 bases). V lost 4 bases, J lost 9 bases, and 16 bases lay in between. Germline CDR1 and CDR2: SNHLY and FYNNEI. The CDR3 is 14 residues long. This CDR3 is CASSAERGEAEQFF. The CDR3 nucleotides are TGTGCCAGCAGTGCCGAGCGCGGGGAAGCTGAGCAGTTCTTC.

The rearrangement links TRBV6-5 to TRBJ2-7, with D possibly matching TRBD1 (5 bases). V lost 0 bases, J lost 6 bases, and 15 bases lay in between. Germline CDR1 is MNHEY and CDR2 is SVGAGI. The CDR3 loop spans 15 amino acids. CDR3 coding DNA: TGTGCCAGCAGTTACTCGAATTGGGTTCAGGGCGAGCAGTACTTC. Protein sequence: CASSYSNWVQGEQYF.

This clone was detected only a few times. The chain couples TRBV4-2 to TRBJ2-7; 7 positions match TRBD1. J gave up 3 bases and V 4 bases, and 9 bases lay outside the gene matches. This CDR3 comprises 15 residues. Germline loops: CDR1 LGHNA, CDR2 YNFKEQ. CDR3 amino acids: CASSREQGTFYEQYF. CDR3 DNA sequence: TGTGCCAGCAGCCGCGAACAGGGGACCTTCTACGAGCAGTACTTC.

This chain links TRBV30 with TRBJ1-5; perhaps TRBD1 as D (6 bases). Germline V gives CDR1 GTSNPN, CDR2 SVGIG (reference sequence). The CDR3 runs to 12 residues. Trimming pared 3 bases from V and 7 bases from J, leaving 10 bases between. CDR3 in DNA: TGTGCCTGGAGACAGGGAGACCAGCCCCAGCATTTT. It codes for CAWRQGDQPQHF.

The chain combines TRBV9 with TRBJ2-1; 12 bases align to TRBD2. The CDR3 runs 16 residues. The J segment lost 4 bases and the V segment lost 5 bases, leaving 7 bases of the junction unmatched. The germline CDR1 and CDR2 sequences are SGDLS and YYNGEE. CDR3 coding DNA: TGTGCCAGCAGTGCTCGACTAGCGGGAGTTTACAATGAGCAGTTCTTC. Amino acids: CASSARLAGVYNEQFF.

This chain uses TRBV12-1 with TRBJ1-5. TRBV12-1 is assigned pseudogene status. This CDR3 contains 11 residues. The CDR3 reads CASSSYQPQHF. Here the CDR3 DNA reads TGTGCCAGCAGCTCCTATCAGCCCCAGCATTTT.

This clone has more than one count but fewer than ten. The chain links TRBV28 to TRBJ2-7; no definite D call. The CDR3 sequence is 11 residues long. Germline CDR1 and CDR2: MDHEN and SYDVKM. Trimming cost V 6 bases and J 0 bases, with 3 bases left between them. In DNA, the CDR3 is TGTGCCAGCAGATACTCCTACGAGCAGTACTTC. Translating it yields CASRYSYEQYF.

The rearrangement links TRBV9 to TRBJ2-7; D is ambiguous. V was cut by 2 bases and J by 0 bases, with 6 bases left in between. Germline V gene lookup returns CDR1 SGDLS and CDR2 YYNGEE. The CDR3 has 13 residues. The CDR3 protein is CASSVESSYEQYF. Here the CDR3 DNA reads TGTGCCAGCAGCGTGGAGAGCTCCTACGAGCAGTACTTC.

This clone was recorded a few times. The V call is TRBV19, the J call TRBJ1-5; the D is unclear. The CDR3 is 13 residues long. V was clipped by 1 base and J by 6 bases, with 7 bases between them. Germline CDR1 is LNHDA and CDR2 is SQIVND (reference sequence). As DNA, the CDR3 is TGTGCCAGTAGTATAGGGTACGGTCAGCCCCAGCATTTT. It translates to CASSIGYGQPQHF.

V is TRBV29-1 and J is TRBJ1-1; D is undetermined. Germline V gene data show CDR1 as SQVTM and CDR2 as ANQGSEA. With 3 bases removed from V and 8 bases from J, the gap between germline ends came to 10 bases. The CDR3 runs to 11 residues. CDR3 coding DNA: TGCAGCGTTGATGGATCAGGCGAAGCTTTCTTT. Translated, it gives CSVDGSGEAFF.

This sequence joins TRBV18 and TRBJ1-1, with D unresolved. CDR3 size: 12 residues. CDR1 is KGHSH and CDR2 is LQKENI in the germline V gene. V was cut by 2 bases and J by 7 bases, with 8 bases left in between. CDR3 region: CASSPFGGEAFF. CDR3 coding DNA: TGTGCCAGCTCACCATTCGGAGGTGAAGCTTTCTTT.

The CDR3 region is CASSSPLSSYNEQFF. Written as DNA, the CDR3 is TGTGCCAGCAGCTCCCCCCTATCTTCCTACAATGAGCAGTTCTTC. J is TRBJ2-1 and V is TRBV28; D unresolved. Trimming left V 6 bases short and J 1 base short, with 13 bases between. The germline CDR1 and CDR2 sequences are MDHEN and SYDVKM. The CDR3 is 15 amino acids.